This T cell receptor beta chain stems from a study of tumor and adjacent non-tumor tissue in lung cancer. Study in general: Histology: under 15 adenocarcinoma, 2 squamous cell carcinoma, 1 small cell lung cancer.

Three rounds of nested PCR, following a modified ARM-PCR protocol, produced the TCRbeta library. One entry per CDR3 protein, called by TCRdb with MiXCR from the multiplex PCR reads. The sample includes 220,000 or so distinct CDR3 sequences, 70% to 75% of them seen just once. Study-level findings and limits: Tumor tissue had significantly higher TCR diversity than normal lung. Tumor repertoires had a smaller top 100 clone share than normal lung.

Concerning this clonotype itself: What it recognizes is unknown. Its ends do not fully match the called genes, so a read error is possible.

The CDR3 totals 16 residues. Looked up from germline, CDR1 is LGHNA and CDR2 is YSLEER. This sample's RNA came from whole unsorted tissue. The chain uses TRBV4-3 and TRBJ1-4; D ambiguous. Material for sequencing was lung tumor tissue. The origin of this receptor is a man aged 60-69 years with non-small cell lung cancer. The CDR3 sequence is CASTQGPGLTNEKLFF. For the CDR3, the DNA is TGCGCCAGCACCCAAGGTCCCGGTCTTACTAATGAAAAACTGTTTTTT.